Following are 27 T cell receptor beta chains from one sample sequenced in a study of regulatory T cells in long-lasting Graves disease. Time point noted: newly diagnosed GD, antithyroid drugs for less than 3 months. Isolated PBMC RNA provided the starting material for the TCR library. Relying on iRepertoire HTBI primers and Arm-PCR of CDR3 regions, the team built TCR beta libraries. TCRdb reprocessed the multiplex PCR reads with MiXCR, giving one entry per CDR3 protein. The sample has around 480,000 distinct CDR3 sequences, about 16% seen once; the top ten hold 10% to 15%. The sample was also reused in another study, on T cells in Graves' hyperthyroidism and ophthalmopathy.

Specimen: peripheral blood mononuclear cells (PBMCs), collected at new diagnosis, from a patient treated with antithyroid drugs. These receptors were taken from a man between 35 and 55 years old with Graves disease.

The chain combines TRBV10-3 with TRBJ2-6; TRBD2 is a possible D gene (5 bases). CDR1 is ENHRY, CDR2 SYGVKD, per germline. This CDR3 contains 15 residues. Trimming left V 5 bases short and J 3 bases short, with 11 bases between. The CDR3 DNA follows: TGTGCCATCAGTTTAGAGGGTGGTGGGGCCAACGTCCTGACTTTC. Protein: CAISLEGGGANVLTF.

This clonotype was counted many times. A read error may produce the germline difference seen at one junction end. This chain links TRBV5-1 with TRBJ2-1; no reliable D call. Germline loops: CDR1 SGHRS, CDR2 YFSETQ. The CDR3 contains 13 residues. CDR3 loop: CASSLRAYNEQFF. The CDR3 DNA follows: TGTGCCAGCAGCTTAAGGGCTTACAATGAGCAGTTCTTC.

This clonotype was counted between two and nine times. CDR3 region: CASYTRRKPGYNEQFF. The CDR3 DNA reads TGTGCCAGCTATACTCGCCGGAAACCCGGCTACAATGAGCAGTTCTTC. V and J are TRBV5-6 and TRBJ2-1, with D unresolved. The CDR3 contains 16 residues. V was trimmed by 7 bases and J by 3 bases, leaving 20 bases between them. Germline CDR1 and CDR2: SGHDT and YYEEEE.

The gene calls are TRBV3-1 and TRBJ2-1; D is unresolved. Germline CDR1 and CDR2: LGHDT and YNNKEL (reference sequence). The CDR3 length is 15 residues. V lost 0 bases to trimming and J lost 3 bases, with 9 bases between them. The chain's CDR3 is CASSQDRQVYNEQFF. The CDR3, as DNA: TGTGCCAGCAGCCAAGATCGTCAGGTCTACAATGAGCAGTTCTTC.

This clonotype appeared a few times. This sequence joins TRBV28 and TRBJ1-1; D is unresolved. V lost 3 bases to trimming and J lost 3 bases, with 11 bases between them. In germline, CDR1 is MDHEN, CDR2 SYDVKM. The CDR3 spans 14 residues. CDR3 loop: CASSFPAGYTEAFF. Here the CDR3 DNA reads TGTGCCAGCAGTTTTCCCGCAGGATACACTGAAGCTTTCTTT.

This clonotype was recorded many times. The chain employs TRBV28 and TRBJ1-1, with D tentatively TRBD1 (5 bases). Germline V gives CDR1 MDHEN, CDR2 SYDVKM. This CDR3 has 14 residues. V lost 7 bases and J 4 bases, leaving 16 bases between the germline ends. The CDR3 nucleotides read TGTGCCAGCACACCCAGGGTCTCGGGCACTGAAGCTTTCTTT. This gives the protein CASTPRVSGTEAFF.

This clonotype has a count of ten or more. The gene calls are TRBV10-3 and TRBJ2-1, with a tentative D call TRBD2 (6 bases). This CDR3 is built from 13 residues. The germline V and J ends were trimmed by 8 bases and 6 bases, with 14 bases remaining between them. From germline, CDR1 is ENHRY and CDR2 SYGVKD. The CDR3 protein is CAIEFTRGNEQFF. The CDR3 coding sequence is TGTGCCATCGAATTTACGCGGGGCAATGAGCAGTTCTTC.

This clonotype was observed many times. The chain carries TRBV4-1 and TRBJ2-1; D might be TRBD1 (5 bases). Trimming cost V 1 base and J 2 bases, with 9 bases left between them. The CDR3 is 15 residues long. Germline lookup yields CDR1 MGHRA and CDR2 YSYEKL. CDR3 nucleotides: TGCGCCAGCAGCCAAGGGGGCGGTACCTACAATGAGCAGTTCTTC. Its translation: CASSQGGGTYNEQFF.

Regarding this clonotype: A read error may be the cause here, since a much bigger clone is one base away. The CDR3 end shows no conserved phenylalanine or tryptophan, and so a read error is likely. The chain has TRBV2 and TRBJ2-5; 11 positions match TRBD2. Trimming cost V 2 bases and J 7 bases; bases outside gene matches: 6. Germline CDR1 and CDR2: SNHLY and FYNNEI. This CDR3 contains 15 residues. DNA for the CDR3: TGTGCCAGCAGTGAACTGACTAGCGGGACCAGGACCCAGTACCTC. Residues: CASSELTSGTRTQYL.

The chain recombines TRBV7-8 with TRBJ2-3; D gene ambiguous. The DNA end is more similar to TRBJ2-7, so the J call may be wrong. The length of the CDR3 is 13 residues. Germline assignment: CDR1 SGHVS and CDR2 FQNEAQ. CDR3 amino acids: CASSFRWSYEQYF. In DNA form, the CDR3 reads TGTGCCAGCAGCTTCAGGTGGTCCTACGAGCAGTACTTC.

This chain's CDR3 is CSSKTGYGQPQHF. The DNA of the CDR3 is TGCAGTAGCAAGACAGGGTATGGTCAGCCCCAGCATTTT. The genes are TRBV20-1 and TRBJ1-5; 7 bases fit TRBD1. Germline assignment: CDR1 DFQATT and CDR2 SNEGSKA (reference sequence). The V and J ends lost 8 bases and 6 bases, in that order; junction bases with no gene match: 10. There are 13 residues in the CDR3.

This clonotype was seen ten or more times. The chain's CDR3 is CASSSPGTQETQYF. In DNA form, the CDR3 reads TGTGCCAGCAGCTCCCCCGGGACTCAAGAGACCCAGTACTTC. The gene calls are TRBV5-4 and TRBJ2-5, with D perhaps TRBD2 (6 bases). V dropped 3 bases and J dropped 2 bases, with 11 bases sitting between them. The CDR3 length is 14 residues. In germline, CDR1 is SGHNT, CDR2 YYREEE (reference sequence).

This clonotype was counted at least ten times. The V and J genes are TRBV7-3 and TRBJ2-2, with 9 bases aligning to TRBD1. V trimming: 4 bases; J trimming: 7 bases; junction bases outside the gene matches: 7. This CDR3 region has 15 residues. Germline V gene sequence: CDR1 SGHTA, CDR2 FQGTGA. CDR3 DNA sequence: TGTGCCAGCAGCTCCACAGGGGGCGGTAACGGGGAGCTGTTTTTT. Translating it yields CASSSTGGGNGELFF.

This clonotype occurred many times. CDR3 residues: CASSPAGRGLGEQYF. The CDR3, as DNA: TGTGCCAGCAGTCCCGCCGGCAGGGGGCTCGGCGAGCAGTACTTC. This chain uses TRBV28 with TRBJ2-7; the match to TRBD1 covers 8 bases. The CDR3 totals 15 residues. The V and J ends lost 5 bases and 6 bases, in that order; junction bases with no gene match: 12. Germline-derived CDR1 and CDR2 are MDHEN and SYDVKM.

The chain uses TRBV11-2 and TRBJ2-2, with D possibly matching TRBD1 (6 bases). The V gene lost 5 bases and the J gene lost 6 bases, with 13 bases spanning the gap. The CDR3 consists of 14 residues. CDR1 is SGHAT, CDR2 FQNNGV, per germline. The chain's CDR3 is CASSTVQGSGELFF. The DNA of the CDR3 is TGTGCCAGCAGCACAGTCCAGGGGTCCGGGGAGCTGTTTTTT.

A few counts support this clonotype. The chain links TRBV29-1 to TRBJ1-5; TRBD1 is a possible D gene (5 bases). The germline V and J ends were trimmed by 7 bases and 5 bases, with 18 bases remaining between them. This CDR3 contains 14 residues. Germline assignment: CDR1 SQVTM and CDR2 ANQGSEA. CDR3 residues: CSAISSRGDQPQHF. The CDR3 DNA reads TGCAGCGCTATAAGTAGTCGGGGCGATCAGCCCCAGCATTTT.

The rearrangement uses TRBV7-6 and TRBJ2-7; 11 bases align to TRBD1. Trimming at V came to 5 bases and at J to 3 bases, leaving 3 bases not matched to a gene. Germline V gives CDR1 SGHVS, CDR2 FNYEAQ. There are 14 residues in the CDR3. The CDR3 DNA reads TGTGCCAGCAGCCGAGGGACAGGGGGCTACGAGCAGTACTTC. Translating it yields CASSRGTGGYEQYF.

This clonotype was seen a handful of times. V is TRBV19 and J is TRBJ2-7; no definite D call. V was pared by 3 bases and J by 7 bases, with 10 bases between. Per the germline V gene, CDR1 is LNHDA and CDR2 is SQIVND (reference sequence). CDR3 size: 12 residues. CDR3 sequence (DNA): TGTGCCAGTAGTATCCTAGGTGGTGAGCAGTACTTC. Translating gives CASSILGGEQYF. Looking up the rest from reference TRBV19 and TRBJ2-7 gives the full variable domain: DGGITQSPKYLFRKEGQNVTLSCEQNLNHDAMYWYRQDPGQGLRLIYYSQIVNDFQKGDIAEGYSVSREKKESFPLTVTSAQKNPTAFYLCASSILGGEQYFGPGTRLTVT.

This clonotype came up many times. CDR3 in DNA: TGTGCCAGCAGCCGTTACAGGGGCCCCTACGAGCAGTACTTC. Its protein is CASSRYRGPYEQYF. The gene calls are TRBV11-2 and TRBJ2-7, with TRBD1 identical over 7 bases. This CDR3 comprises 14 residues. The germline gives CDR1 SGHAT, CDR2 FQNNGV. The trim removed 5 bases at V and 2 bases at J, leaving 6 bases unmatched.

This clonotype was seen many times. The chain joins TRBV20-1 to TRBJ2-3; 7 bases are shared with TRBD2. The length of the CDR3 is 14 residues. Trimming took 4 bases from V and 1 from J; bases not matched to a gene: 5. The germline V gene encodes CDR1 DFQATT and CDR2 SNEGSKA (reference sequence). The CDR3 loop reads CSANAGARTDTQYF. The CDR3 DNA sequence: TGCAGTGCTAATGCGGGAGCTCGCACAGATACGCAGTATTTT.

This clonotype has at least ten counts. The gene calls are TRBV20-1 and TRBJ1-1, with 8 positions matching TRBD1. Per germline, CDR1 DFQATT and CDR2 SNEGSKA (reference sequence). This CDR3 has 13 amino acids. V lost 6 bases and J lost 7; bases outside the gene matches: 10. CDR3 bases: TGCAGTGCATTCTCCGGGACAGGAGATGAAGCTTTCTTT. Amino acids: CSAFSGTGDEAFF.

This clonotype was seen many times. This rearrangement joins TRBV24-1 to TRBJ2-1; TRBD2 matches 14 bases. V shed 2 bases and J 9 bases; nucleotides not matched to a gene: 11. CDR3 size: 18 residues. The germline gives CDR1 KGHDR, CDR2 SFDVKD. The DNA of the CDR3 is TGTGCCACCAGTGATTCCCCCCCCGGGACTAGCGGGAGCAGTGAGCAGTTCTTC. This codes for CATSDSPPGTSGSSEQFF.

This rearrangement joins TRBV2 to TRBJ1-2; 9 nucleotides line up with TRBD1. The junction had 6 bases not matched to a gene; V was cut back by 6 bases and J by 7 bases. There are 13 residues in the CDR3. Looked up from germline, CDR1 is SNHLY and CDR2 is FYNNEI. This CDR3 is CASSTGQGVGYTF. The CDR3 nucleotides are TGTGCCAGCAGCACGGGACAGGGAGTTGGCTACACCTTC.

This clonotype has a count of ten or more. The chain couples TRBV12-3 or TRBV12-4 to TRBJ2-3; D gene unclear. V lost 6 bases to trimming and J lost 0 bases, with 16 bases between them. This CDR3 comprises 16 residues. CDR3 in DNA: TGTGCCAGCAGCCCCCTTTTTGGGGAAAGCACAGATACGCAGTATTTT. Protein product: CASSPLFGESTDTQYF.

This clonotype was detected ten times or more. CDR3 region: CSASGQGYYGYTF. CDR3 coding DNA: TGCAGTGCTAGCGGTCAGGGCTACTATGGCTACACCTTC. The gene calls are TRBV20-1 and TRBJ1-2; a possible D gene is TRBD1 (5 bases). There are 13 residues in the CDR3. Trimming removed 3 bases at V and 3 bases at J, with 11 bases between. Germline-derived CDR1 and CDR2 are DFQATT and SNEGSKA (reference sequence).

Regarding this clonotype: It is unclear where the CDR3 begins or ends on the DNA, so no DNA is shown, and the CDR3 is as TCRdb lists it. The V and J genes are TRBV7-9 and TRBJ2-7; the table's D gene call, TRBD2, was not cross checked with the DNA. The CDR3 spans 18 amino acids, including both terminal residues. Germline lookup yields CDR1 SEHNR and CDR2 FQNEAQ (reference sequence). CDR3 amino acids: CASSFYICSARTGYEQYF.

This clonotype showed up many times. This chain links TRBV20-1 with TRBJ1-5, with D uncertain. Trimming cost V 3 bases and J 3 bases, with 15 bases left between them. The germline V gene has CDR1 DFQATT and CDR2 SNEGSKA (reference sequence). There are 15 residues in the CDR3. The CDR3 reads CSASNSSRANQPQHF. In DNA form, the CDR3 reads TGCAGTGCTAGTAATTCCTCGAGGGCCAATCAGCCCCAGCATTTT.